Following are 24 T cell receptor beta chains from one sample sequenced in a study of CD8 T cells in Susac syndrome. The authors reverse transcribed roughly 0.5 to 1 ug RNA with random hexamers. One entry per CDR3 protein results from TCRdb running MiXCR on the immunoSEQ multiplex PCR reads. The sample has 150,000 to 200,000 distinct CDR3 sequences, approximately 93% seen once. The source material was CD4+ T cells from PBMCs. The receptors shown here come from a human donor with multiple sclerosis.

The CDR3 loop reads CSARKDRASPLHF. CDR3 DNA: TGCAGTGCTAGAAAGGACAGGGCCTCACCCCTCCACTTT. The chain has TRBV20-1 and TRBJ1-6; 8 nucleotides align to TRBD1. CDR1 DFQATT and CDR2 SNEGSKA come from the germline V gene (reference sequence). The CDR3 extends over 13 amino acids. Trimming took 2 bases from V and 10 from J; bases not matched to a gene: 4.

V usage is TRBV20-1 and J usage is TRBJ2-5, with D perhaps TRBD2 (5 bases). The CDR3 runs 14 residues. Germline lookup yields CDR1 DFQATT and CDR2 SNEGSKA (reference sequence). V was trimmed by 1 base and J by 1 base, leaving 10 bases between them. CDR3 in amino acids: CSARGTGRQETQYF. DNA for the CDR3: TGCAGTGCTAGAGGGACTGGGCGCCAAGAGACCCAGTACTTC.

This sequence joins TRBV28 and TRBJ1-4; D unclear. Germline loops: CDR1 MDHEN, CDR2 SYDVKM. V lost 6 bases, J lost 5 bases, and 10 bases lay in between. The CDR3 is 13 amino acids. The CDR3 region is CASRDRENEKLFF. The CDR3 DNA is TGTGCCAGCAGGGACCGCGAAAATGAAAAACTGTTTTTT.

This rearrangement joins TRBV7-2 to TRBJ1-5, with D unresolved. The CDR3 totals 12 residues. V lost 2 bases, J lost 6 bases, and 5 bases lay in between. The germline V gene has CDR1 SGHTA and CDR2 FQGNSA. CDR3 region: CASSLSPQPQHF. The CDR3, as DNA: TGTGCCAGCAGCTTATCCCCTCAGCCCCAGCATTTT.

V gene TRBV30 combines with J gene TRBJ1-1; D is unresolved. V was pared by 4 bases and J by 7 bases, with 10 bases between. CDR1 and CDR2 from the germline V gene are GTSNPN and SVGIG (reference sequence). The CDR3 is made up of 11 amino acids. This chain's CDR3 is CAWNSGLEAFF. In DNA, the CDR3 is TGTGCCTGGAATAGCGGACTTGAAGCTTTCTTT.

The chain has TRBV30 and TRBJ1-5; TRBD1 agrees at 8 bases. CDR1 and CDR2 (germline): GTSNPN, SVGIG (reference sequence). CDR3 length: 13 residues. CDR3 nucleotide sequence: TGTGCATGTGACAGGGGCCCCAGGCAGCCCCAGCATTTT. This translates into CACDRGPRQPQHF.

V usage is TRBV29-1 and J usage is TRBJ1-2; D remains ambiguous. The CDR3 length is 15 residues. Trimming pared 5 bases from V and 0 bases from J, leaving 16 bases between. Germline V CDR1 and CDR2: SQVTM, ANQGSEA. Here the CDR3 DNA reads TGCAGCGTTTCTCCCTGGGCCGGTTCTAACTATGGCTACACCTTC. Protein product: CSVSPWAGSNYGYTF.

This clonotype occurred once. This chain links TRBV7-3 with TRBJ2-3; 8 bases match TRBD1. The germline gives CDR1 SGHTA, CDR2 FQGTGA. This CDR3 has 15 amino acids. V trimming: 3 bases; J trimming: 4 bases; junction bases outside the gene matches: 6. CDR3 sequence: CASSLTGAAADTQYF. CDR3 in DNA: TGTGCCAGCAGCTTGACAGGGGCGGCCGCAGATACGCAGTATTTT.

The gene calls are TRBV5-6 and TRBJ2-7, with D possibly matching TRBD2 (6 bases). The CDR3 runs 14 residues. Trimming took off 2 bases at V and 9 bases at J, with 18 bases between the two ends. CDR1 and CDR2 (germline): SGHDT, YYEEEE. The DNA for the CDR3 is TGTGCCAGCAGCTTTGGGGCGGGACTCGAAGGGCAGTACTTC. Residues: CASSFGAGLEGQYF. Using reference TRBV5-6 and TRBJ2-7 for the parts outside the CDR3, the full variable domain is DAGVTQSPTHLIKTRGQQVTLRCSPKSGHDTVSWYQQALGQGPQFIFQYYEEEERQRGNFPDRFSGHQFPNYSSELNVNALLLGDSALYLCASSFGAGLEGQYFGPGTRLTVT.

The chain joins TRBV27 to TRBJ1-5, with 10 positions matching TRBD1. The CDR3 contains 14 residues. The germline CDR1 and CDR2 sequences are MNHEY and SMNVEV (reference sequence). J gave up 6 bases and V 7 bases, and 6 bases lay outside the gene matches. The CDR3 loop is CASIGTGDSQPQHF. In DNA, the CDR3 is TGTGCCAGCATAGGGACAGGGGACAGTCAGCCCCAGCATTTT.

The chain has TRBV7-9 and TRBJ1-2; D gene unclear. Per the germline V gene, CDR1 is SEHNR and CDR2 is FQNEAQ (reference sequence). CDR3 size: 13 residues. Between the trimmed V and J ends, which lost 1 base and 7 bases, there was a span of 10 bases. CDR3 sequence reads: CASSLEGLGGYTF. CDR3 DNA: TGTGCCAGCAGCTTAGAAGGTTTGGGTGGCTACACCTTC.

The V and J genes are TRBV19 and TRBJ1-2, with D maybe TRBD1 (6 bases). This CDR3 comprises 15 residues. Trimming removed 5 bases at V and 6 bases at J, with 19 bases between. Germline CDR1 is LNHDA and CDR2 is SQIVND (reference sequence). The CDR3 spells CASSWQYREGDGYTF. The CDR3 DNA reads TGTGCCAGTAGTTGGCAATACAGGGAAGGGGATGGCTACACCTTC.

The chain recombines TRBV9 with TRBJ2-5; no reliable D call. Germline V CDR1 and CDR2: SGDLS, YYNGEE. Trimming took 4 bases from V and 3 from J, leaving 10 bases between them. The CDR3 spans 13 residues. CDR3 amino acids: CASSPGVEETQYF. As DNA, the CDR3 is TGTGCCAGCAGCCCCGGAGTAGAAGAGACCCAGTACTTC.

The chain recombines TRBV15 with TRBJ2-7, with a tentative D call TRBD1 (6 bases). Germline CDR1 LNHNV, CDR2 YYDKDF (reference sequence). This CDR3 is built from 14 residues. V was pared by 0 bases and J by 1 base, with 7 bases between. The CDR3 reads CATSRDQGSYEQYF. In DNA form, the CDR3 reads TGTGCCACCAGCAGAGATCAGGGGTCCTACGAGCAGTACTTC.

This chain links TRBV5-1 with TRBJ2-5; D unresolved. Germline CDR1 SGHRS, CDR2 YFSETQ. The ends were cut back, 0 bases at V and 5 bases at J, with 17 bases in the middle. The CDR3 totals 16 residues. The CDR3 DNA sequence: TGCGCCAGCAGCTTGGCCTATGGTGAGAGTGGGGAGACCCAGTACTTC. This gives the protein CASSLAYGESGETQYF.

The CDR3 nucleotides are TGTGCCAGCAGTGATGGGCGGGAGCGGTCCTACAATGAGCAGTTCTTC. Translation: CASSDGRERSYNEQFF. The gene calls are TRBV12-3 or TRBV12-4 and TRBJ2-1; 7 positions match TRBD2. The V and J ends lost 5 bases and 1 base, in that order; junction bases with no gene match: 8. The CDR3 has 16 residues.

V and J are TRBV18 and TRBJ1-5, with TRBD1 identical over 9 bases. In germline, CDR1 is KGHSH, CDR2 LQKENI. CDR3 length: 15 residues. Trimming removed 3 bases from V and 6 bases from J; junction bases left unmatched: 6. The CDR3 DNA sequence: TGTGCCAGCTCACCTTGGACAGGGGCGGGTCAGCCCCAGCATTTT. This translates into CASSPWTGAGQPQHF.

A remark on this clonotype: A junction end diverges from the germline sequence, so it may reflect a read error. CDR3 coding DNA: TGTGCCAGCACTGATCCGGGACAACAGGCCTTC. It specifies CASTDPGQQAF. The V gene is TRBV2, the J gene TRBJ2-1, with D possibly matching TRBD1 (6 bases). This CDR3 region has 11 residues. From germline, CDR1 is SNHLY and CDR2 FYNNEI.

The rearrangement joins TRBV5-4 to TRBJ1-2; D not resolved. The CDR3 totals 13 residues. Germline CDR1 SGHNT, CDR2 YYREEE (reference sequence). V lost 0 bases and J lost 6, with 9 bases in between. CDR3 sequence reads: CASSLETIDGYTF. The CDR3 nucleotides read TGTGCCAGCAGCTTGGAGACTATAGATGGCTACACCTTC. The full variable domain, rest sourced from reference TRBV5-4 and TRBJ1-2, is ETGVTQSPTHLIKTRGQQVTLRCSSQSGHNTVSWYQQALGQGPQFIFQYYREEENGRGNFPPRFSGLQFPNYSSELNVNALELDDSALYLCASSLETIDGYTFGSGTRLTVV.

The chain is built from TRBV7-9 and TRBJ1-4, with 7 positions matching TRBD1. The germline gives CDR1 SEHNR, CDR2 FQNEAQ (reference sequence). This CDR3 is 16 amino acids long. V gave up 4 bases and J gave up 6 bases; unmatched junction bases: 11. CDR3 nucleotides: TGTGCCAGCAGCTCACCCAATTCAGGGGGGTATGAAAAACTGTTTTTT. Its protein product is CASSSPNSGGYEKLFF.

The J gene is TRBJ2-3, the V gene TRBV4-3; TRBD2 matches 7 bases. Germline V gene data show CDR1 as LGHNA and CDR2 as YSLEER. This CDR3 is built from 17 residues. V lost 0 bases, J lost 6 bases, and 12 bases stayed unmatched. CDR3 in amino acids: CASSQDRGFPGGDTQYF. CDR3 DNA sequence: TGCGCCAGCAGCCAAGATCGCGGATTCCCCGGGGGGGATACGCAGTATTTT.

The chain uses TRBV5-1 and TRBJ2-2; D remains ambiguous. Germline lookup yields CDR1 SGHRS and CDR2 YFSETQ. Trimming left V 1 base short and J 4 bases short, with 11 bases between. This CDR3 has 15 residues. The CDR3 sequence is CASSLRTWGTGELFF. For the CDR3, the DNA is TGCGCCAGCAGCTTGAGGACGTGGGGCACCGGGGAGCTGTTTTTT.

The V call is TRBV30, the J call TRBJ2-7, with unresolved D. The V gene lost 1 base and the J gene lost 2 bases, with 12 bases spanning the gap. Germline CDR1 GTSNPN, CDR2 SVGIG (reference sequence). The CDR3 loop spans 14 amino acids. CDR3 sequence: CAWSANRRPYEQYF. The CDR3 region has the DNA TGTGCCTGGAGTGCAAACCGCCGTCCCTACGAGCAGTACTTC.

The rearrangement links TRBV21-1 to TRBJ1-1; the table calls TRBD1, which could not be checked here. TRBV21-1 has pseudogene status. The CDR3 runs to 16 residues. The CDR3 coding sequence is TGTGCCAGCAGCTGGGGGCGGAGGGCGCGAGATACTGAAGCTTTCTTT. It translates to CASSWGRRARDTEAFF.